Below, 14 T cell receptor beta chains from the same sample are listed, as sequenced in a study of cytomegalovirus exposure and HLA in healthy donors. Primers for the PCR totalled 60 Vbeta and 13 Jbeta. The table came from immunoSEQ multiplex PCR; TCRdb's copy has only in-frame clones and leaves some out. In the table there are under 90,000 clones, 70% to 85% of which are singletons. Sequenced sample: PBMCs. Receptor source: a woman aged 40 to 55 in good health and CMV-seronegative.

This clone occurred a few times. The rearrangement uses TRBV28 and TRBJ2-1; the D is unclear. This CDR3 spans 12 amino acids. Germline CDR1 and CDR2: MDHEN and SYDVKM. V lost 2 bases, J lost 16 bases, and 15 bases lay in between. This chain's CDR3 is CASSLVSGQAFF. In DNA form, the CDR3 reads TGTGCCAGCAGTTTAGTTTCTGGGCAAGCATTCTTC.

The chain employs TRBV30 and TRBJ1-6, with D unresolved. There are 16 residues in the CDR3. Trimming cost V 3 bases and J 9 bases, with 21 bases left between them. Looked up from germline, CDR1 is GTSNPN and CDR2 is SVGIG (reference sequence). CDR3 in DNA: TGTGCCTGGAGCGGGATCAGGTCTCTGGATAGTTCACCCCTCCACTTT. Its protein is CAWSGIRSLDSSPLHF.

CDR3 loop: CASSQGLGETQYF. DNA for the CDR3: TGTGCCAGCAGCCAGGGACTAGGGGAGACCCAGTACTTC. The chain employs TRBV4-2 and TRBJ2-5; 8 positions match TRBD2. CDR1 LGHNA and CDR2 YNFKEQ come from the germline V gene. The V segment lost 3 bases and the J segment 5 bases; nucleotides outside the gene matches: 2. This CDR3 region has 13 residues.

This chain joins TRBV4-1 and TRBJ2-1, with a possible D match to TRBD1 (6 bases). CDR3 length equals 15 residues. CDR1 is MGHRA and CDR2 is YSYEKL in the germline V gene. Deletions cut 0 bases from V and 7 bases from J, with 13 bases between. The CDR3 loop is CASSQEDSGGNEQFF. CDR3 DNA sequence: TGCGCCAGCAGCCAAGAGGACAGTGGGGGAAATGAGCAGTTCTTC.

The CDR3 DNA sequence: TGTGCCAGCAGTGAAGGTAGCGGGAGAGGCACAGATACGCAGTATTTT. Residues: CASSEGSGRGTDTQYF. V and J are TRBV6-4 and TRBJ2-3; 9 bases align to TRBD2. This CDR3 is 16 amino acids long. The junction had 5 bases not matched to a gene; V was cut back by 3 bases and J by 1 base. Germline V gives CDR1 MRHNA, CDR2 SNTAGT.

The chain links TRBV11-2 to TRBJ2-3; 7 bases line up with TRBD1. Germline V CDR1 and CDR2: SGHAT, FQNNGV. CDR3 size: 12 residues. The junction had 3 bases not matched to a gene; V was cut back by 3 bases and J by 9 bases. The CDR3 sequence is CASSFRGRTQYF. The CDR3 bases are TGTGCCAGCAGCTTCAGGGGGAGAACGCAGTATTTT. The whole variable domain, filled in from reference TRBV11-2 and TRBJ2-3, reads EAGVAQSPRYKIIEKRQSVAFWCNPISGHATLYWYQQILGQGPKLLIQFQNNGVVDDSQLPKDRFSAERLKGVDSTLKIQPAKLEDSAVYLCASSFRGRTQYFGPGTRLTVL.

The table lists this clone with a count of one. The genes are TRBV2 and TRBJ2-1; 11 nucleotides match TRBD1. The CDR3 loop spans 15 amino acids. V gave up 4 bases and J gave up 8 bases; unmatched junction bases: 7. Germline V lookup: CDR1 SNHLY, CDR2 FYNNEI. The CDR3 bases are TGTGCCAGCAGTGGGGGGACAGGGGGGCACGATGAGCAGTTCTTC. It is translated as CASSGGTGGHDEQFF.

The chain is built from TRBV4-1 and TRBJ1-5, with 10 positions matching TRBD1. V gave up 3 bases and J gave up 6 bases; unmatched junction bases: 8. Germline V gives CDR1 MGHRA, CDR2 YSYEKL. The CDR3 extends over 16 amino acids. CDR3 sequence reads: CASSHGDRGGVQPQHF. The CDR3 bases are TGCGCCAGCAGCCACGGGGACAGGGGAGGTGTTCAGCCCCAGCATTTT.

This clone showed up just once. The CDR3 nucleotides are TGCGCCAGCAGCTTGGGGACAGCAGGCAATCAGCCCCAGCATTTT. This sequence encodes CASSLGTAGNQPQHF. This chain joins TRBV5-1 and TRBJ1-5; possible D gene TRBD1, 6 bases. CDR3 length: 15 residues. CDR1 and CDR2 from the germline V gene are SGHRS and YFSETQ. Trimming cost V 0 bases and J 2 bases, with 9 bases left between them.

The rearrangement joins TRBV10-3 to TRBJ2-7; TRBD1 agrees at 7 bases. This CDR3 region has 14 residues. V was clipped by 7 bases and J by 2 bases; unmatched bases: 8. Germline CDR1 is ENHRY and CDR2 is SYGVKD. This chain's CDR3 is CAIKDGTETYEQYF. Here the CDR3 DNA reads TGTGCCATCAAAGACGGGACAGAGACCTACGAGCAGTACTTC.

The chain links TRBV7-3 to TRBJ1-2, with 7 nucleotides matching TRBD1. CDR3 size: 15 residues. In germline, CDR1 is SGHTA, CDR2 FQGTGA. The V and J ends lost 4 bases and 3 bases, in that order; junction bases with no gene match: 8. The DNA for the CDR3 is TGTGCCAGCAGCTCTCAACCCGGGACAGACTATGGCTACACCTTC. It codes for CASSSQPGTDYGYTF.

The chain has TRBV19 and TRBJ2-7; 7 bases align to TRBD2. This CDR3 is built from 15 residues. In germline, CDR1 is LNHDA, CDR2 SQIVND (reference sequence). Trimming removed 7 bases from V and 4 bases from J; junction bases left unmatched: 13. The CDR3 protein is CASTPRFGGNYEQYF. The CDR3 DNA is TGTGCCAGTACACCTCGTTTCGGGGGGAATTACGAGCAGTACTTC.

This clone came up a few times. The V call is TRBV29-1, the J call TRBJ2-3; 7 positions match TRBD2. V trimming: 8 bases; J trimming: 4 bases; junction bases outside the gene matches: 6. Germline CDR1 reads SQVTM; CDR2 reads ANQGSEA. CDR3 length: 12 amino acids. As DNA, the CDR3 is TGCAGCTCGGGCGGGGGTGCAGATACGCAGTATTTT. Translated, it gives CSSGGGADTQYF.

This chain connects TRBV11-2 to TRBJ1-5; 8 nucleotides line up with TRBD1. CDR3 length: 15 amino acids. Germline V gives CDR1 SGHAT, CDR2 FQNNGV. With 2 bases clipped from V and 6 bases from J, the junction kept 6 bases outside the gene matches. The CDR3 DNA follows: TGTGCCAGCAGCTTATCAGGGGGCGTTTCTCAGCCCCAGCATTTT. It encodes CASSLSGGVSQPQHF.